The 5 T cell receptor beta chains listed next were all sequenced from one sample in a study of identical twins. TCRdb analysed the 5' RACE reads with MiXCR anew, one entry per CDR3 protein. Of about 690,000 distinct CDR3 sequences listed, 21% are singletons. The sample was also reused in another study, on T cells expressing NK-cell markers.

Sequenced input: PBMCs. The receptors originated from a woman in her late teens or twenties in good health.

This clonotype was seen once. The chain has TRBV29-1 and TRBJ2-1; 13 nucleotides align to TRBD2. The V segment lost 2 bases and the J segment 8 bases; nucleotides outside the gene matches: 6. CDR1 is SQVTM and CDR2 is ANQGSEA in the germline V gene. The CDR3 runs to 15 residues. The CDR3 sequence: CSVERTSGSLHEQFF. CDR3 bases: TGCAGCGTTGAACGGACTAGCGGGAGTTTACATGAGCAGTTCTTC.

The sample holds a few counts of this clonotype. This chain joins TRBV6-5 and TRBJ2-7; no clear D. CDR3 length: 12 residues. Trimming shortened V by 5 bases and J by 6 bases, and 11 bases separated the two germline ends. Germline assignment: CDR1 MNHEY and CDR2 SVGAGI. The CDR3 coding sequence is TGTGCCAGCAGTCCCTTTACTGGCGAGCAGTACTTC. As protein: CASSPFTGEQYF.

This clonotype was seen a few times. This chain joins TRBV5-1 and TRBJ2-4, with a weak D call TRBD2 (5 bases). The ends were cut back, 3 bases at V and 0 bases at J, with 13 bases in the middle. CDR1 SGHRS and CDR2 YFSETQ come from the germline V gene. The CDR3 sequence is 16 residues long. The CDR3 DNA sequence: TGCGCCAGCAGCTGGACTTCCGAGGTAGCCAAAAACATTCAGTACTTC. Translating gives CASSWTSEVAKNIQYF. Drawing the rest from reference TRBV5-1 and TRBJ2-4, the complete variable domain is KAGVTQTPRYLIKTRGQQVTLSCSPISGHRSVSWYQQTPGQGLQFLFEYFSETQRNKGNFPGRFSGRQFSNSRSEMNVSTLELGDSALYLCASSWTSEVAKNIQYFGAGTRLSVL.

Only a few counts were recorded for this clonotype. The chain employs TRBV20-1 and TRBJ2-1; 9 positions match TRBD1. This CDR3 contains 13 residues. V dropped 5 bases and J dropped 8; count of bases not matched to a gene: 7. The germline V gene has CDR1 DFQATT and CDR2 SNEGSKA (reference sequence). CDR3 sequence (DNA): TGCAGTGCTGTCGGGACAGGGCTTCATGAGCAGTTCTTC. Its translation is CSAVGTGLHEQFF.

A few counts support this clonotype. V gene TRBV12-3 or TRBV12-4 combines with J gene TRBJ2-7; D gene uncertain. The V gene lost 3 bases and the J gene lost 6 bases, with 15 bases spanning the gap. CDR3 length: 14 amino acids. CDR3 nucleotides: TGTGCCAGCAGTTTCAGCAGTTCAACACGCGAGCAGTACTTC. Encoded protein: CASSFSSSTREQYF.